This TCR beta chain is from a study of T cell responses to AZD1222 COVID-19 vaccine. At the level of the study: Pooled together were second doses at about 4 or about 12 weeks. Whole-study findings and limits: After the peak T cell response, and only then, were repertoires sampled. Clonal diversity may have been underestimated, and the donors were mostly white British, with more females than males. Two doses of AZD1222 preceded a rise in Spike-specific TCR breadth and depth.

A note on this clone: Antigen unknown.

Assay used: immunoSEQ multiplex PCR; TCRdb lists only in-frame clones, some missing. The sample holds under 150,000 clones, about 90% seen once. The CDR3 is made up of 16 amino acids. The junction had 16 bases not matched to a gene; V was cut back by 7 bases and J by 8 bases. In germline, CDR1 is SGHKS, CDR2 YYEKEE (reference sequence). Source: peripheral blood, taken on day 0 of AZD1222 vaccination. The genes are TRBV5-5 and TRBJ2-2; 8 bases match TRBD2. The clonotype comes from an adult in good health. CDR3 DNA sequence: TGTGCCAGCGGTCCATCTAGCGGGCTCGCCCCTGGGGAGCTGTTTTTT. Translated, it gives CASGPSSGLAPGELFF.